Below, 32 T cell receptor beta chains from the same sample are listed, as sequenced in a study of identical twins. Each CDR3 protein gets one entry after TCRdb re-called the 5' RACE reads with MiXCR. The top ten hold around 1.5% of the sample, which has about 810,000 distinct CDR3 sequences, 10% to 15% seen once. These records were also assigned to another study, of yellow fever vaccine responses in identical twins.

Sequencing was carried out using PBMCs. The receptors derive from a woman younger than 35 in good health.

This clonotype was counted many times. This chain joins TRBV9 and TRBJ1-1; D might be TRBD1 (5 bases). This CDR3 is 14 amino acids long. V was cut by 4 bases and J by 0 bases, with 10 bases left in between. Per germline, CDR1 SGDLS and CDR2 YYNGEE. The CDR3 DNA follows: TGTGCCAGCAGCCCTTCCAGGGTGAACACTGAAGCTTTCTTT. Translating gives CASSPSRVNTEAFF. Using reference TRBV9 and TRBJ1-1 for the parts outside the CDR3, the full variable domain is DSGVTQTPKHLITATGQRVTLRCSPRSGDLSVYWYQQSLDQGLQFLIQYYNGEERAKGNILERFSAQQFPDLHSELNLSSLELGDSALYFCASSPSRVNTEAFFGQGTRLTVV.

This clonotype was counted a few times. The chain uses TRBV3-1 and TRBJ1-1; the match to TRBD1 covers 7 bases. CDR1 is LGHDT, CDR2 YNNKEL, per germline (reference sequence). With V trimmed by 5 bases and J by 1 base, 7 bases remained unmatched. The CDR3 covers 15 residues. CDR3 sequence: CASSSWTGTNTEAFF. The CDR3 DNA sequence: TGTGCCAGCAGCTCTTGGACAGGAACGAACACTGAAGCTTTCTTT.

This clonotype was observed at least ten times. The chain recombines TRBV6-1 with TRBJ1-2; D may be TRBD1 (5 bases). Germline CDR1 reads MNHNS; CDR2 reads SASEGT. The CDR3 has 15 residues. Deletions cut 6 bases from V and 0 bases from J, with 14 bases between. The CDR3 reads CASRGGVYANYGYTF. DNA for the CDR3: TGTGCCAGCAGGGGAGGGGTGTATGCTAACTATGGCTACACCTTC.

The table lists this clonotype with a few counts. The chain uses TRBV20-1 and TRBJ2-7; the D gene is possibly TRBD2 (7 bases). Germline lookup yields CDR1 DFQATT and CDR2 SNEGSKA (reference sequence). V was shortened by 3 bases and J by 4 bases, with 25 bases between the two germline ends. The CDR3 contains 17 residues. This CDR3 is CSARGGADGRLGYEQYV. The CDR3 DNA is TGCAGTGCTAGGGGGGGGGCGGACGGACGTCTCGGATACGAGCAGTACGTC.

This clonotype has just a few counts. The chain uses TRBV7-9 and TRBJ2-5; D remains ambiguous. Trimming pared 1 base from V and 1 base from J, leaving 7 bases between. Germline CDR1 reads SEHNR; CDR2 reads FQNEAQ (reference sequence). CDR3 length: 14 amino acids. CDR3 residues: CASSLGQFQETQYF. The CDR3 nucleotides read TGTGCCAGCAGCTTAGGGCAGTTCCAAGAGACCCAGTACTTC.

This clonotype appeared many times. CDR3 bases: TGTGCCAGCCAACGGGGAAGGGGCAATCAGCCCCAGCATTTT. Amino acid sequence: CASQRGRGNQPQHF. J is TRBJ1-5 and V is TRBV28; D is unclear. V gave up 8 bases and J gave up 2 bases, with 13 bases separating them. Looked up from germline, CDR1 is MDHEN and CDR2 is SYDVKM. The CDR3 runs 14 residues.

Only a few counts were recorded for this clonotype. V is TRBV6-5 and J is TRBJ2-7, with 7 positions matching TRBD1. With 2 bases clipped from V and 4 bases from J, the junction kept 11 bases outside the gene matches. Per the germline V gene, CDR1 is MNHEY and CDR2 is SVGAGI. This CDR3 comprises 16 residues. In DNA form, the CDR3 reads TGTGCCAGCAGTTACAGCCTCACGGGACAGCATTACGAGCAGTACTTC. Its protein is CASSYSLTGQHYEQYF.

This clonotype has just a few counts. The V call is TRBV15, the J call TRBJ2-5; TRBD2 matches 11 bases. V shed 1 base and J 5 bases; nucleotides not matched to a gene: 0. There are 14 residues in the CDR3. From germline, CDR1 is LNHNV and CDR2 YYDKDF (reference sequence). The CDR3 DNA reads as TGTGCCACCAGCAGAGTAGCGGGAGGGGAGACCCAGTACTTC. It yields the protein CATSRVAGGETQYF.

This chain uses TRBV20-1 with TRBJ2-1, with 11 nucleotides matching TRBD2. The junction had 7 bases not matched to a gene; V was cut back by 5 bases and J by 4 bases. Looked up from germline, CDR1 is DFQATT and CDR2 is SNEGSKA (reference sequence). The CDR3 has 15 residues. In DNA, the CDR3 is TGCAGTGCTTCAGACGGGACTAGCGGTTACAATGAGCAGTTCTTC. This gives the protein CSASDGTSGYNEQFF.

This clonotype was detected only a few times. The chain uses TRBV3-1 and TRBJ2-7; 7 bases map to TRBD2. Germline CDR1 is LGHDT and CDR2 is YNNKEL (reference sequence). The CDR3 runs 14 residues. V lost 3 bases and J lost 3; bases outside the gene matches: 5. The CDR3 DNA sequence: TGTGCCAGCAGCCAGGGAGCGGGAAGCTACGAGCAGTACTTC. Translation: CASSQGAGSYEQYF.

This clonotype has more than one count but fewer than ten. This chain uses TRBV12-3 or TRBV12-4 with TRBJ2-1; possibly TRBD1 for D (6 bases). This CDR3 has 11 amino acids. The ends were cut back, 5 bases at V and 14 bases at J, with 13 bases in the middle. As DNA, the CDR3 is TGTGCCAGCAGTCCCGGGACATCGGAGTTCTTC. It specifies CASSPGTSEFF.

The CDR3 bases are TGTGCCAGCAGCTTACTCAGCCTACCATACAATGAGCAGTTCTTC. Its translation: CASSLLSLPYNEQFF. The rearrangement joins TRBV7-9 to TRBJ2-1; no reliable D call. Per germline, CDR1 SEHNR and CDR2 FQNEAQ (reference sequence). The CDR3 length is 15 residues. V shed 2 bases and J shed 4 bases, with 12 bases lying between them.

The chain combines TRBV21-1 with TRBJ2-7; the D call of TRBD1 is as the table states it, not checked on the DNA. TRBV21-1 is deemed a pseudogene. There are 14 residues in the CDR3. The CDR3, as DNA: TGTGCCTACCAGAGGCTGGGACAGGGTAACGAGCAGTACTTC. Its protein is CAYQRLGQGNEQYF.

In its sample, this clonotype was seen many times. The chain joins TRBV24-1 to TRBJ2-3; TRBD2 aligns across 13 bases. The germline V gene has CDR1 KGHDR and CDR2 SFDVKD. With 10 bases clipped from V and 3 bases from J, the junction kept 3 bases outside the gene matches. CDR3 length equals 14 residues. In DNA form, the CDR3 reads TGTGCCACTGGGACTAGCGGGACGACAGATACGCAGTATTTT. Translation: CATGTSGTTDTQYF.

The chain has TRBV5-1 and TRBJ2-1, with 14 bases fitting TRBD2. V gave up 4 bases and J gave up 5 bases; unmatched junction bases: 8. CDR1 is SGHRS and CDR2 is YFSETQ in the germline V gene. There are 17 residues in the CDR3. CDR3 coding DNA: TGCGCCAGCAGCCTAGGGGGGACTAGCGGGGGTCACAATGAGCAGTTCTTC. Translated, it gives CASSLGGTSGGHNEQFF.

This clonotype has only a few counts. The chain joins TRBV7-8 to TRBJ2-7, with TRBD2 matching over 13 bases. The CDR3 extends over 16 amino acids. Germline assignment: CDR1 SGHVS and CDR2 FQNEAQ. The V and J ends lost 2 bases and 2 bases, in that order; junction bases with no gene match: 3. CDR3 protein: CASSLPGTSGAYEQYF. In DNA, the CDR3 is TGTGCCAGCAGCTTACCCGGGACTAGCGGGGCCTACGAGCAGTACTTC. Full variable domain (missing parts from reference TRBV7-8 and TRBJ2-7): GAGVSQSPRYKVAKRGQDVALRCDPISGHVSLFWYQQALGQGPEFLTYFQNEAQLDKSGLPSDRFFAERPEGSVSTLKIQRTQQEDSAVYLCASSLPGTSGAYEQYFGPGTRLTVT.

This clonotype was picked up many times. CDR3 amino acids: CASSPSTEAFF. DNA of the CDR3: TGTGCCAGCTCACCGTCTACAGAAGCTTTCTTT. This sequence joins TRBV18 and TRBJ1-1; D not resolved. CDR1 is KGHSH and CDR2 is LQKENI in the germline V gene. The V end lost 3 bases, the J end lost 8 bases, and 7 bases lay between the germline ends. CDR3 length equals 11 residues.

The genes are TRBV5-1 and TRBJ1-6, with D perhaps matching TRBD1 (5 bases). From germline, CDR1 is SGHRS and CDR2 YFSETQ. The CDR3 runs 15 residues. The germline V and J ends were trimmed by 5 bases and 5 bases, with 14 bases remaining between them. The chain's CDR3 is CASRLGTGDNSPLHF. CDR3 DNA: TGCGCCAGCAGACTTGGGACGGGAGATAATTCACCCCTCCACTTT.

This clonotype came up many times. The V gene is TRBV9, the J gene TRBJ2-7; either TRBD1 or TRBD2 may supply D (5 bases each). V lost 3 bases, J lost 3 bases, and 10 bases lay in between. CDR1 is SGDLS, CDR2 YYNGEE, per germline. The CDR3 contains 13 residues. CDR3 protein: CASSASGGYEQYF. The CDR3 bases are TGTGCCAGCAGCGCGTCTGGGGGCTACGAGCAGTACTTC.

This clonotype was picked up a small number of times. The chain is built from TRBV6-1 and TRBJ2-5, with TRBD1 identical over 8 bases. Looked up from germline, CDR1 is MNHNS and CDR2 is SASEGT. The J segment lost 3 bases and the V segment lost 6 bases, leaving 6 bases of the junction unmatched. The CDR3 contains 14 residues. For the CDR3, the DNA is TGTGCCAGCAGGGACGGACAGGGAAAAGAGACCCAGTACTTC. Its translation: CASRDGQGKETQYF.

The V and J genes are TRBV5-6 and TRBJ2-1; the D is unclear. In germline, CDR1 is SGHDT, CDR2 YYEEEE. V dropped 4 bases and J dropped 9 bases, with 11 bases sitting between them. The CDR3 length is 12 residues. The CDR3 region has the DNA TGTGCCAGCAGCATTAATTTTGGTGAGCAGTTCTTC. Amino acid sequence: CASSINFGEQFF.

This clonotype was seen a handful of times. The chain has TRBV20-1 and TRBJ2-1, with D possibly being TRBD1 (5 bases). Trimming took 0 bases from V and 8 from J, leaving 17 bases between them. This CDR3 spans 15 amino acids. CDR1 DFQATT and CDR2 SNEGSKA come from the germline V gene (reference sequence). For the CDR3, the DNA is TGCAGTGCTAGAGATTGGGCAGGGTCGAGGTATGAGCAGTTCTTC. This translates into CSARDWAGSRYEQFF.

The chain links TRBV6-1 to TRBJ1-2; TRBD1 matches at 7 bases. The ends lost 7 bases at V and 6 bases at J; junction bases unmatched: 11. Germline CDR1 reads MNHNS; CDR2 reads SASEGT. This CDR3 comprises 14 residues. CDR3 sequence: CASNGGGGFDGYTF. The CDR3 DNA follows: TGTGCCAGCAACGGGGGAGGGGGCTTCGATGGCTACACCTTC.

This clonotype was counted a few times. The rearrangement joins TRBV7-9 to TRBJ1-4, with D unclear. Trimming left V 5 bases short and J 5 bases short, with 12 bases between. The CDR3 sequence is 14 residues long. The V gene's germline CDR1 is SEHNR and CDR2 FQNEAQ (reference sequence). The CDR3 DNA reads TGTGCCAGCAGCGCCTTGGGAAACAATGAAAAACTGTTTTTT. It encodes CASSALGNNEKLFF. Full variable domain (missing parts from reference TRBV7-9 and TRBJ1-4): DTGVSQNPRHKITKRGQNVTFRCDPISEHNRLYWYRQTLGQGPEFLTYFQNEAQLEKSRLLSDRFSAERPKGSFSTLEIQRTEQGDSAMYLCASSALGNNEKLFFGSGTQLSVL.

The chain is built from TRBV9 and TRBJ2-3; 7 bases map to TRBD2. The V and J ends lost 0 bases and 4 bases, in that order; junction bases with no gene match: 11. There are 17 residues in the CDR3. The germline V gene has CDR1 SGDLS and CDR2 YYNGEE. CDR3 residues: CASSVGEGRERPDTQYF. The CDR3 nucleotides read TGTGCCAGCAGCGTAGGAGAGGGGCGGGAGCGTCCAGATACGCAGTATTTT.

This clonotype has only a few counts. J is TRBJ2-7 and V is TRBV24-1; D remains ambiguous. Germline V gives CDR1 KGHDR, CDR2 SFDVKD. This CDR3 spans 11 amino acids. Trimming cost V 3 bases and J 3 bases, with 2 bases left between them. CDR3 amino acids: CATSDIYEQYF. The CDR3 DNA sequence: TGTGCCACCAGTGATATCTACGAGCAGTACTTC.

This clonotype was seen only a few times. This sequence joins TRBV24-1 and TRBJ2-1; TRBD1 matches 10 bases. CDR1 KGHDR and CDR2 SFDVKD come from the germline V gene. This CDR3 region has 16 residues. The junction had 7 bases not matched to a gene; V was cut back by 4 bases and J by 5 bases. The CDR3, as DNA: TGTGCCACCAGTGAGACCGGGACAGGGGTTGACAATGAGCAGTTCTTC. Translation gives CATSETGTGVDNEQFF.

The J gene is TRBJ2-4, the V gene TRBV20-1; 11 nucleotides align to TRBD2. V lost 0 bases, J lost 0 bases, and 7 bases stayed unmatched. In germline, CDR1 is DFQATT, CDR2 SNEGSKA (reference sequence). There are 18 residues in the CDR3. The DNA for the CDR3 is TGCAGTGCTAGAGAGGGGACTAGCGGTGTTATAGCCAAAAACATTCAGTACTTC. It codes for CSAREGTSGVIAKNIQYF.

The chain has TRBV4-1 and TRBJ1-5, with 7 bases fitting TRBD1. Germline loops: CDR1 MGHRA, CDR2 YSYEKL. The junction had 14 bases not matched to a gene; V was cut back by 3 bases and J by 0 bases. CDR3 size: 19 residues. As DNA, the CDR3 is TGCGCCAGCAGCCACCCGGGACAGACCACCGCCAATAGCAATCAGCCCCAGCATTTT. It encodes CASSHPGQTTANSNQPQHF.

This clonotype was found a few times. The chain links TRBV27 to TRBJ2-1; 14 nucleotides agree with TRBD2. This CDR3 is 18 amino acids long. The germline CDR1 and CDR2 sequences are MNHEY and SMNVEV (reference sequence). V was pared by 0 bases and J by 5 bases, with 6 bases of the junction left unmatched. This CDR3 is CASSLSGLAGVLDNEQFF. The CDR3 DNA sequence: TGTGCCAGCAGTTTATCGGGACTAGCGGGAGTATTGGACAATGAGCAGTTCTTC.

This clonotype was picked up a small number of times. This chain uses TRBV5-1 with TRBJ1-1; D might be TRBD1 (5 bases). Germline CDR1 reads SGHRS; CDR2 reads YFSETQ. Trimming cost V 2 bases and J 3 bases, with 14 bases left between them. This CDR3 region has 15 residues. The CDR3 is CASSLPRGSHTEAFF. The CDR3 DNA follows: TGCGCCAGCAGCTTACCGAGGGGCTCTCACACTGAAGCTTTCTTT.

In this sample, this clonotype turned up many times. The V gene is TRBV5-1, the J gene TRBJ1-1, with TRBD1 as a possible D gene (6 bases). The CDR3 loop spans 15 amino acids. CDR1 SGHRS and CDR2 YFSETQ come from the germline V gene. V lost 4 bases and J 0 bases, leaving 13 bases between the germline ends. The CDR3 loop reads CASSPLGQLNTEAFF. The CDR3 DNA sequence: TGCGCCAGCAGCCCGTTGGGACAATTGAACACTGAAGCTTTCTTT.